The 4 T cell receptor beta chains listed next were all sequenced from one sample in a study of shared clonotypes between healthy human individuals. CD8 cells classed as naive were CD45RO-negative and positively selected for CCR7, excluding terminally differentiated effector memory CD45RA+ cells. The repertoire was sequenced with immunoSEQ multiplex PCR; TCRdb's copy has only in-frame clones and lacks some. The sample lists some 2,100,000 clones, approximately 94% occurring once. Sequenced: naive CD8+ T cells from PBMCs. The receptor source for this set is a man younger than 30 in good health. Some clones in this sample may be carry-over from other donors' samples.

The chain joins TRBV5-6 to TRBJ1-1, with D possibly TRBD1 on 6 matching bases. V lost 4 bases and J 1 base, leaving 14 bases between the germline ends. The CDR3 length is 15 residues. Looked up from germline, CDR1 is SGHDT and CDR2 is YYEEEE. DNA for the CDR3: TGTGCCAGCAGCACTTTCAGGGGTTCGAACACTGAAGCTTTCTTT. It specifies CASSTFRGSNTEAFF.

V is TRBV9 and J is TRBJ2-7, with TRBD1 matching 8 bases. The CDR3 is 13 residues long. Germline values: CDR1 SGDLS, CDR2 YYNGEE. Trimming cost V 3 bases and J 7 bases; bases outside gene matches: 6. This CDR3 reads CASSGQQGGEQYF. CDR3 sequence (DNA): TGTGCCAGCAGCGGTCAACAGGGGGGAGAGCAGTACTTC.

The chain joins TRBV9 to TRBJ2-7; D might be TRBD1 (5 bases). With 4 bases removed from V and 3 bases from J, the gap between germline ends came to 20 bases. CDR1 is SGDLS and CDR2 is YYNGEE in the germline V gene. This CDR3 spans 16 amino acids. CDR3 amino acids: CASSPKGPHLDYEQYF. CDR3 DNA: TGTGCCAGCAGCCCTAAGGGGCCCCACCTCGACTACGAGCAGTACTTC. Based on the CDR3 plus reference TRBV9 and TRBJ2-7, the full variable domain is DSGVTQTPKHLITATGQRVTLRCSPRSGDLSVYWYQQSLDQGLQFLIQYYNGEERAKGNILERFSAQQFPDLHSELNLSSLELGDSALYFCASSPKGPHLDYEQYFGPGTRLTVT.

This chain joins TRBV20-1 and TRBJ2-7; 8 nucleotides line up with TRBD1. J lost 6 bases, V lost 6 bases, and 4 bases had no gene match. The CDR3 sequence is 11 residues long. The V gene's germline CDR1 is DFQATT and CDR2 SNEGSKA (reference sequence). CDR3 nucleotides: TGCAGTGCGCCGACAGGGGTCGAGCAGTACTTC. This translates into CSAPTGVEQYF.